Below, 26 T cell receptor beta chains from the same sample are listed, as sequenced in a study of blood T cell repertoires in COVID-19. TCRdb's copy holds only in-frame clones and misses some; the assay was immunoSEQ multiplex PCR. The sample contains about 210,000 clones, more than 75% of which appear only once. The sample consisted of peripheral blood. These receptors all come from a man aged 55 to 70 who had recovered from COVID-19.

The gene calls are TRBV11-3 and TRBJ2-2, with D unresolved. Between the trimmed V and J ends, which lost 0 bases and 4 bases, there was a span of 6 bases. The V gene's germline CDR1 is SGHNT and CDR2 YENEEA. This CDR3 comprises 14 residues. The CDR3 loop is CASSLDGGTGELFF. The CDR3 DNA follows: TGTGCCAGCAGCTTAGACGGCGGCACCGGGGAGCTGTTTTTT.

This chain joins TRBV20-1 and TRBJ2-5; D remains ambiguous. Trimming cost V 3 bases and J 2 bases, with 13 bases left between them. The CDR3 loop spans 14 amino acids. CDR1 is DFQATT and CDR2 is SNEGSKA in the germline V gene (reference sequence). In nucleotides, the CDR3 is TGCAGTGCTAGTTGGCCGACTGCGCAAGAGACCCAGTACTTC. It is translated as CSASWPTAQETQYF.

V usage is TRBV28 and J usage is TRBJ1-2; perhaps TRBD1 as D (5 bases). There are 13 residues in the CDR3. CDR1 is MDHEN and CDR2 is SYDVKM in the germline V gene. V dropped 10 bases and J dropped 8 bases, with 20 bases sitting between them. The CDR3 bases are TGTGCCACCCTACCAACAGGCCCTTGGGGCTACACCTTC. Amino acids: CATLPTGPWGYTF.

The rearrangement joins TRBV24-1 to TRBJ1-5, with 7 bases aligning to TRBD1. Looked up from germline, CDR1 is KGHDR and CDR2 is SFDVKD. V lost 4 bases and J lost 5; bases outside the gene matches: 4. The CDR3 is 14 residues long. CDR3 region: CATSEGTVDQPQHF. Here the CDR3 DNA reads TGTGCCACCAGTGAAGGGACAGTCGATCAGCCCCAGCATTTT.

This chain connects TRBV20-1 to TRBJ2-5; 9 positions match TRBD2. CDR1 is DFQATT, CDR2 SNEGSKA, per germline (reference sequence). V shed 3 bases and J 5 bases; nucleotides not matched to a gene: 7. The CDR3 is 14 amino acids. Here the CDR3 DNA reads TGCAGTGCTAGTGCCAGCGGGGGGTGGGAGACCCAGTACTTC. This gives the protein CSASASGGWETQYF.

The J gene is TRBJ1-5, the V gene TRBV7-3, with 7 bases matching TRBD1. The germline gives CDR1 SGHTA, CDR2 FQGTGA. V lost 4 bases to trimming and J lost 9 bases; unmatched junction nucleotides: 21. The CDR3 spans 18 residues. CDR3 loop: CASSSRIPVWDSWLPQHF. The CDR3 bases are TGTGCCAGCAGCTCCCGCATCCCCGTTTGGGACAGCTGGTTGCCCCAGCATTTT.

The V call is TRBV25-1, the J call TRBJ1-6; 7 bases map to TRBD1. After removal of 3 bases from V and 9 bases from J, the junction contained 2 bases not matched to a gene. Germline values: CDR1 MGHDK, CDR2 SYGVNS. CDR3 length: 13 amino acids. Here the CDR3 reads CASSDYRGSPLHF. As DNA, the CDR3 is TGTGCCAGCAGTGACTACAGGGGTTCACCCCTCCACTTT.

As DNA, the CDR3 is TGTGCCAGCAGCGTAGCGGCAGGGGCTGACTCTGGGGCCAACGTCCTGACTTTC. Amino acid sequence: CASSVAAGADSGANVLTF. V usage is TRBV9 and J usage is TRBJ2-6; D may be TRBD1 (6 bases). Trimming shortened V by 0 bases and J by 0 bases, and 13 bases separated the two germline ends. Looked up from germline, CDR1 is SGDLS and CDR2 is YYNGEE. The CDR3 is 18 amino acids.

V gene TRBV3-1 (or the pseudogene TRBV3-2) combines with J gene TRBJ2-2; 10 bases map to TRBD1. This CDR3 is built from 16 residues. CDR1 LGHDT and CDR2 YNNKEL come from the germline V gene (reference sequence). The V and J ends lost 4 bases and 5 bases, in that order; junction bases with no gene match: 7. CDR3: CASSPRQGARTGELFF. CDR3 DNA: TGTGCCAGCAGCCCACGACAGGGGGCAAGGACCGGGGAGCTGTTTTTT.

The chain links TRBV6-4 to TRBJ2-7, with a possible D match to TRBD2 (6 bases). Germline loops: CDR1 MRHNA, CDR2 SNTAGT. V lost 8 bases and J 0 bases, leaving 8 bases between the germline ends. The CDR3 consists of 12 residues. Here the CDR3 reads CASGGDSYEQYF. As DNA, the CDR3 is TGTGCCAGCGGAGGGGACTCCTACGAGCAGTACTTC.

The V and J genes are TRBV4-1 and TRBJ2-5, with 10 bases that match TRBD2. Germline trimming cut 3 bases from V and 5 bases from J; bases unmatched to any gene: 9. CDR3 length: 16 residues. Germline CDR1 is MGHRA and CDR2 is YSYEKL. The CDR3 region is CASSQDEREGLETQYF. The CDR3 nucleotides read TGCGCCAGCAGCCAGGATGAGCGGGAGGGCCTGGAGACCCAGTACTTC.

The chain recombines TRBV13 with TRBJ2-3; D possibly corresponds to TRBD2 (7 bases). Trimming took off 8 bases at V and 0 bases at J, with 15 bases between the two ends. In germline, CDR1 is PRHDT, CDR2 FYEKMQ (reference sequence). The CDR3 runs to 15 residues. The chain's CDR3 is CASGLRGPSTDTQYF. CDR3 nucleotides: TGTGCCAGCGGTCTGCGGGGGCCTAGCACAGATACGCAGTATTTT.

The CDR3 nucleotides are TGTGCCAGCAGCTTATCGGGAGCCGATACGCAGTATTTT. Translated, it gives CASSLSGADTQYF. V is TRBV5-4 and J is TRBJ2-3, with a weak D call TRBD2 (6 bases). Trimming took off 2 bases at V and 6 bases at J, with 10 bases between the two ends. Germline values: CDR1 SGHNT, CDR2 YYREEE (reference sequence). There are 13 residues in the CDR3.

The chain uses TRBV4-2 and TRBJ2-5, with 13 bases lining up with TRBD2. The V gene end was trimmed by 4 bases and the J gene end by 4 bases; junction bases not matched to a gene: 15. The CDR3 loop spans 19 amino acids. Per germline, CDR1 LGHNA and CDR2 YNFKEQ. This CDR3 reads CASSRRLAGGLTGSETQYF. The CDR3 DNA reads as TGTGCCAGCAGCCGGCGACTAGCGGGAGGCCTCACGGGGTCAGAGACCCAGTACTTC.

The table lists this clone with a count of one. This chain joins TRBV5-4 and TRBJ2-5; 8 bases are shared with TRBD1. CDR1 is SGHNT and CDR2 is YYREEE in the germline V gene (reference sequence). CDR3 size: 14 residues. V was pared by 1 base and J by 4 bases, with 3 bases of the junction left unmatched. CDR3: CASSLQGATETQYF. The DNA of the CDR3 is TGTGCCAGCAGCTTGCAGGGGGCAACAGAGACCCAGTACTTC.

V is TRBV19 and J is TRBJ2-7; TRBD2 aligns across 8 bases. Germline trimming cut 1 base from V and 7 bases from J; bases unmatched to any gene: 6. The CDR3 covers 14 residues. CDR1 is LNHDA, CDR2 SQIVND, per germline (reference sequence). CDR3 sequence (DNA): TGTGCCAGTAGTATAGGTGGGACTAGTCCTGAGCAGTACTTC. The encoded protein is CASSIGGTSPEQYF. The full variable domain, completed using reference TRBV19 and TRBJ2-7, is DGGITQSPKYLFRKEGQNVTLSCEQNLNHDAMYWYRQDPGQGLRLIYYSQIVNDFQKGDIAEGYSVSREKKESFPLTVTSAQKNPTAFYLCASSIGGTSPEQYFGPGTRLTVT.

This clone was counted many times. The chain carries TRBV7-9 and TRBJ1-1; D gene unclear. The V end was cut by 6 bases, the J end by 10 bases, with 15 bases between. CDR3 length: 12 residues. CDR1 and CDR2 (germline): SEHNR, FQNEAQ (reference sequence). The CDR3 DNA sequence: TGTGCCAGCAGTCAGTCGCAGGAGGGAGCTTTCTTT. This sequence encodes CASSQSQEGAFF.

The chain employs TRBV5-4 and TRBJ1-2; D is perhaps TRBD1 (6 bases). The CDR3 covers 14 residues. Germline values: CDR1 SGHNT, CDR2 YYREEE (reference sequence). The ends were cut back, 0 bases at V and 2 bases at J, with 8 bases in the middle. The CDR3: CASSLEQGNYGYTF. The CDR3 DNA follows: TGTGCCAGCAGCTTGGAACAGGGCAACTATGGCTACACCTTC.

This clone showed up just a few times. The V call is TRBV19, the J call TRBJ1-5; D is uncertain. This CDR3 has 16 residues. Per germline, CDR1 LNHDA and CDR2 SQIVND (reference sequence). V was trimmed by 4 bases and J by 5 bases, leaving 18 bases between them. CDR3 nucleotide sequence: TGTGCCAGTAGTAGGGGAACACGGGATCTGCATCAGCCCCAGCATTTT. It codes for CASSRGTRDLHQPQHF. Drawing the rest from reference TRBV19 and TRBJ1-5, the complete variable domain is DGGITQSPKYLFRKEGQNVTLSCEQNLNHDAMYWYRQDPGQGLRLIYYSQIVNDFQKGDIAEGYSVSREKKESFPLTVTSAQKNPTAFYLCASSRGTRDLHQPQHFGDGTRLSIL.

CDR3 nucleotides: TGTGCCACTACAGTAGCTAACTATGGCTACACCTTC. It encodes CATTVANYGYTF. The V call is TRBV28, the J call TRBJ1-2; unclear D gene. The V and J ends lost 10 bases and 0 bases respectively, with 9 bases between them. The CDR3 is made up of 12 amino acids. From germline, CDR1 is MDHEN and CDR2 SYDVKM.

This rearrangement joins TRBV2 to TRBJ2-1, with D hard to call. Trimming removed 8 bases at V and 4 bases at J, with 6 bases between. CDR1 SNHLY and CDR2 FYNNEI come from the germline V gene. The CDR3 covers 11 residues. CDR3 in DNA: TGTGCCAGCCTTTTGTACAATGAGCAGTTCTTC. Translation: CASLLYNEQFF.

The chain is built from TRBV29-1 and TRBJ2-1; 11 bases align to TRBD2. CDR1 is SQVTM and CDR2 is ANQGSEA in the germline V gene. Unmatched junction bases numbered 11, after V lost 7 bases and J lost 9 bases. The CDR3 is 14 amino acids. CDR3 bases: TGCAGCGCTATTTTAGCGGGAGGGCTCGGTGAGCAGTTCTTC. Translated, it gives CSAILAGGLGEQFF.

As concerns this clone: Distinct nucleotide sequences in the sample also encode this CDR3. The gene calls are TRBV6-5 and TRBJ1-1, with TRBD1 matching over 7 bases. CDR1 is MNHEY, CDR2 SVGAGI, per germline. The ends lost 7 bases at V and 0 bases at J; junction bases unmatched: 2. The CDR3 contains 13 residues. The CDR3 coding sequence is TGTGCCAGCAACAGGGGTTTGAACACTGAAGCTTTCTTT. Translation: CASNRGLNTEAFF.

The chain recombines TRBV15 with TRBJ1-4; no clear D gene. CDR1 LNHNV and CDR2 YYDKDF come from the germline V gene (reference sequence). V gave up 3 bases and J gave up 8 bases, with 7 bases separating them. The CDR3 contains 12 residues. CDR3 protein: CATSSSREKLFF. Written as DNA, the CDR3 is TGTGCCACCAGCAGCAGCAGGGAAAAACTGTTTTTT.

This clone was detected only once. The CDR3 region is CATSDQQYYGYTF. The CDR3 DNA sequence: TGTGCCACCAGTGATCAACAGTACTATGGCTACACCTTC. J is TRBJ1-2 and V is TRBV24-1; D unclear. Germline CDR1 reads KGHDR; CDR2 reads SFDVKD. Deletions cut 3 bases from V and 3 bases from J, with 7 bases between. The CDR3 runs 13 residues.

The rearrangement uses TRBV19 and TRBJ1-1; a possible D gene is TRBD1 (5 bases). The CDR3 is 15 residues long. The V and J ends lost 6 bases and 5 bases respectively, with 19 bases between them. Germline V gene lookup returns CDR1 LNHDA and CDR2 SQIVND (reference sequence). CDR3: CASSPPRGRRTEAFF. CDR3 nucleotide sequence: TGTGCCAGTAGCCCTCCTCGGGGGAGGAGGACTGAAGCTTTCTTT. The entire variable domain, with the rest obtained from reference TRBV19 and TRBJ1-1, is as follows: DGGITQSPKYLFRKEGQNVTLSCEQNLNHDAMYWYRQDPGQGLRLIYYSQIVNDFQKGDIAEGYSVSREKKESFPLTVTSAQKNPTAFYLCASSPPRGRRTEAFFGQGTRLTVV.